This T cell receptor (beta chain) was recovered during a study of T cells in localized non-small cell lung cancer. Study-wide points: Within adjacent lung there appeared a median around 55 of the top 100 tumor clones. Those with higher blood T cell density had longer overall survival. Uninvolved adjacent lung showed higher T cell clonality than tumor.

V lost 9 bases and J 1 base, leaving 12 bases between the germline ends. The CDR3 consists of 13 residues. Germline V CDR1 and CDR2: SNHLY, FYNNEI. This table comes from immunoSEQ multiplex PCR, and its TCRdb copy is limited to in-frame clones, with some not included. The data contain some 30,000 clones, roughly 78% of them singletons. For this clone: What it binds is not known.

Sequences were derived from peripheral blood, sampled before any cancer treatment. This TCR was sampled from a male donor at least 60 years old with stage II squamous cell lung carcinoma. V and J are TRBV2 and TRBJ1-1; possible D gene TRBD1, 6 bases. CDR3 loop: CASNMDRNTEAFF. The DNA of the CDR3 is TGTGCCAGTAACATGGACAGGAACACTGAAGCTTTCTTT.